This passage covers 12 T cell receptor beta chains from one sample sequenced in a study of blood T cells in healthy people across ages. Next came a second PCR, run for about 7 to 11 cycles, which used a sample-barcoded 5' primer along with a J-beta primer mix. TCRdb redid the calling of the 5' RACE reads with MiXCR, one entry per CDR3 protein. The profile shows 1.4 million or so distinct CDR3 sequences, less than 45% of them singletons. Sequencing used blood. These receptors were obtained from a woman aged 18-29 years in good health.

The chain carries TRBV4-2 and TRBJ2-5; D is unresolved. Trimming stripped 1 base from V and 2 bases from J, with 14 bases between. The CDR3 is made up of 16 amino acids. Germline CDR1 LGHNA, CDR2 YNFKEQ. This chain's CDR3 is CASSQGLAVGQETQYF. CDR3 DNA sequence: TGTGCCAGCAGCCAAGGCCTCGCGGTTGGACAAGAGACCCAGTACTTC.

The CDR3 loop reads CSARGTARTDTQYF. CDR3 sequence (DNA): TGCAGTGCTAGGGGGACTGCCCGCACAGATACGCAGTATTTT. The rearrangement uses TRBV20-1 and TRBJ2-3; TRBD2 is a possible D gene (6 bases). The germline V gene has CDR1 DFQATT and CDR2 SNEGSKA (reference sequence). Trimming cost V 3 bases and J 1 base, with 11 bases left between them. The CDR3 runs to 14 residues.

The J gene is TRBJ2-6, the V gene TRBV27; 10 positions agree with TRBD1. This CDR3 has 16 residues. V lost 6 bases, J lost 5 bases, and 7 bases stayed unmatched. The germline gives CDR1 MNHEY, CDR2 SMNVEV (reference sequence). The CDR3 region has the DNA TGTGCCAGCAGGGAGACAGGGGGCGCCTGGGCCAACGTCCTGACTTTC. This codes for CASRETGGAWANVLTF.

A single count supports this clonotype. The rearrangement links TRBV7-8 to TRBJ2-2; the D is unclear. The germline V gene has CDR1 SGHVS and CDR2 FQNEAQ. The V gene lost 0 bases and the J gene lost 6 bases, with 11 bases spanning the gap. This CDR3 spans 15 amino acids. The CDR3: CASSLAGSWAGELFF. In DNA form, the CDR3 reads TGTGCCAGCAGCTTAGCGGGGTCTTGGGCCGGGGAGCTGTTTTTT.

The chain recombines TRBV29-1 with TRBJ1-2, with D possibly being TRBD1 (5 bases). The germline gives CDR1 SQVTM, CDR2 ANQGSEA. This CDR3 has 15 residues. With 7 bases removed from V and 8 bases from J, the gap between germline ends came to 26 bases. For the CDR3, the DNA is TGCAGCGCCGCGGACGAAAGGACACCCACCAGGGGCTACACCTTC. This gives the protein CSAADERTPTRGYTF.

V usage is TRBV4-2 and J usage is TRBJ2-1; 13 nucleotides agree with TRBD2. The CDR3 is 17 residues long. CDR1 and CDR2 from the germline V gene are LGHNA and YNFKEQ. V dropped 3 bases and J dropped 10; count of bases not matched to a gene: 12. The CDR3 nucleotides are TGTGCCAGCAGCCATGGAAAAACTAGCGGGAGGGCCAGAGAGCAGTTCTTC. Its translation is CASSHGKTSGRAREQFF.

This clonotype was counted a few times. The chain recombines TRBV6-2 or TRBV6-3 with TRBJ2-3; D might be TRBD2 (5 bases). Germline V gives CDR1 MNHEY, CDR2 SVGEGT. The CDR3 length is 12 residues. With 6 bases removed from V and 2 bases from J, the gap between germline ends came to 6 bases. This chain's CDR3 is CASRDYTDTQYF. In nucleotides, the CDR3 is TGTGCCAGCAGAGACTACACAGATACGCAGTATTTT.

The CDR3 region is CASSFQGAIQETQYF. In DNA form, the CDR3 reads TGTGCCAGCAGTTTCCAGGGGGCAATCCAAGAGACCCAGTACTTC. The chain recombines TRBV12-3 or TRBV12-4 with TRBJ2-5, with 8 bases fitting TRBD1. Unmatched junction bases numbered 4, after V lost 3 bases and J lost 1 base. The CDR3 has 15 residues.

This clonotype was seen just once. This chain links TRBV7-2 with TRBJ2-7; 16 nucleotides line up with TRBD2. This CDR3 spans 15 amino acids. Germline V gene lookup returns CDR1 SGHTA and CDR2 FQGNSA. V lost 4 bases to trimming and J lost 7 bases; unmatched junction nucleotides: 4. CDR3 sequence: CASSSGLAGGREQYF. Here the CDR3 DNA reads TGTGCCAGCAGCTCGGGACTAGCGGGAGGGAGGGAGCAGTACTTC.

This chain joins TRBV6-6 and TRBJ2-1, with 10 bases matching TRBD2. With V trimmed by 0 bases and J by 9 bases, 8 bases remained unmatched. Germline CDR1 is MNHNY and CDR2 is SVGAGI (reference sequence). The CDR3 spans 16 residues. The DNA for the CDR3 is TGTGCCAGCAGTTACTCAGTAGCGGGAGGTTTGGCTGAGCAGTTCTTC. It codes for CASSYSVAGGLAEQFF.

This clonotype was detected a few times. The genes are TRBV29-1 and TRBJ1-2; D may be TRBD1 (6 bases). V lost 8 bases, J lost 3 bases, and 19 bases lay in between. The CDR3 length is 14 residues. Germline V gives CDR1 SQVTM, CDR2 ANQGSEA. The DNA for the CDR3 is TGCAGCACCTCCCAGGGGAAAGGGGACTATGGCTACACCTTC. Residues: CSTSQGKGDYGYTF.

The rearrangement uses TRBV7-2 and TRBJ2-7; D gene ambiguous. The J call may not be correct, given that the DNA end is closer to TRBJ2-5. CDR1 and CDR2 (germline): SGHTA, FQGNSA. CDR3 length equals 13 residues. CDR3: CASSLALRKTQYF. The CDR3, as DNA: TGTGCCAGCAGCTTAGCCCTACGAAAGACCCAGTACTTC.